Described below is a single TCR beta chain sequence and its context. The CDR3 is 16 amino acids. V was pared by 11 bases and J by 6 bases, with 28 bases between. Germline values: CDR1 SNHLY, CDR2 FYNNEI. These data belong to a study of cytomegalovirus exposure and HLA in healthy donors. In the PCR, 60 Vbeta and 13 Jbeta primers were used. The protocol was immunoSEQ multiplex PCR, while the TCRdb copy is restricted to in-frame clones and leaves out a portion. Of more than 100,000 clones in the sample, approximately 87% are singletons; the top ten hold less than 2%. Sequenced sample: PBMCs. The receptor was isolated from a man aged 35-49 years in good health and CMV-seronegative. J is TRBJ1-2 and V is TRBV2, with D possibly TRBD1 on 6 matching bases. CDR3 nucleotide sequence: TGTGCCTCAAGAGGCAGGGGCGAGTCGAAACTCGATGGCTACACCTTC. Translating gives CASRGRGESKLDGYTF.